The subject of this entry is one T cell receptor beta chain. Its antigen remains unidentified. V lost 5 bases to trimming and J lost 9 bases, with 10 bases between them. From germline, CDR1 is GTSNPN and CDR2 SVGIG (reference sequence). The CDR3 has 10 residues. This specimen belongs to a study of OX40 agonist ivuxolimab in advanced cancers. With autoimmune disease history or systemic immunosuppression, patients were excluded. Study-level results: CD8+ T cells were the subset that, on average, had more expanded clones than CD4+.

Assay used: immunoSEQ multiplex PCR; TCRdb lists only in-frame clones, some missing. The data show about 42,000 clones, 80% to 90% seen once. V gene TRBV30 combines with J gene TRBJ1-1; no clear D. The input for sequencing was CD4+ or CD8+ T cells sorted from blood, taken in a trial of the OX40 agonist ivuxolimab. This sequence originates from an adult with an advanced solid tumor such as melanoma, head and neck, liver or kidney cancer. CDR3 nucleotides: TGTGCCTGGGGCCTGGAGAAAGCTTTCTTT. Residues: CAWGLEKAFF.